The sequence of this T cell receptor beta chain was determined in a study of vaccination effects on CD4 cells after COVID-19. About the study: Post-vaccine sampling occurred a median 72 days after the second dose.

Here immunoSEQ multiplex PCR was the method, and the copy in TCRdb shows in-frame clones only, minus some. The table lists roughly 34,000 clones, approximately 82% of them singletons, with around 1.5% in the top ten. V was shortened by 1 base and J by 7 bases, with 5 bases between the two germline ends. Germline values: CDR1 GTSNPN, CDR2 SVGIG (reference sequence). CDR3 length: 11 residues. Study-wide results and limits: Healthy vaccinees' vaccine-induced clones included only 1 of 255 cross-reacting with common cold coronaviruses. Clonal contraction was marked in infection- and vaccine-induced clones late after vaccination.

A remark on this clone: The antigen is undetermined.

Sequencing in the ViraFEST assay came after antigen-specific CD4+ T cells had been expanded with viral peptide pools, which were used to stimulate PBMC. CD4+ T cell isolation took place after approximately ten days of culture. Participants got two doses of BNT162b2 or mRNA-1273 vaccine. Vaccinees lacked prior SARS-CoV-2 infection and tested negative for nucleocapsid antibodies. This chain connects TRBV30 to TRBJ2-1; D gene ambiguous. The TCR originated in a human donor who received a COVID-19 vaccine. Some clones in this sample may be carry-over from other donors' samples. Sequences were derived from CD4+ T cells from PBMCs cultured with HCoV-NL63 spike peptides, sampled after COVID-19 vaccination. The DNA for the CDR3 is TGTGCCTGGAGTGGGGAAAATGAGCAGTTCTTC. Protein: CAWSGENEQFF.